This T cell receptor (beta chain) came from a study of blood T cell repertoires in COVID-19. Measured with immunoSEQ multiplex PCR; TCRdb has only the in-frame clones, and not every one. The sample shows 90,000 to 110,000 clones, approximately 87% of them seen only once. The CDR3 length is 12 residues. Germline V lookup: CDR1 SGHRS, CDR2 YFSETQ. Trimming left V 7 bases short and J 7 bases short, with 14 bases between. This clonotype was obtained from a woman aged 45-65 years with acute or convalescent COVID-19. The chain links TRBV5-1 to TRBJ1-1, with D perhaps TRBD1 (6 bases). Sequencing was done on a sample of peripheral blood. CDR3: CASGTPNGEAFF. Written as DNA, the CDR3 is TGCGCCAGCGGGACACCCAACGGTGAAGCTTTCTTT.